This TCR beta chain was retrieved from a study of blood T cell repertoires in COVID-19. For the study at large: Spain, Italy and the United States supplied samples that represented acute and convalescent COVID-19. PBMCs, B-cell-depleted T cells, or T cells provided the cDNA or gDNA that made up the material.

Original processing notes: Reference gene primer amplification gave estimated nucleated cell counts. Measured with immunoSEQ multiplex PCR; TCRdb has only the in-frame clones, and not every one. V and J calls and clone size are those listed in that table; D and trimming were worked out from the DNA. The sample shows about 150,000 clones, around 80% of them seen only once. Specimen: peripheral blood. The sequence was obtained from a human donor with acute or convalescent COVID-19. The donor label of this sample is uncertain.

The CDR3 sequence is CASSLTTSNEQFF. CDR3 DNA sequence: TGTGCCAGCAGCTTAACGACTAGTAATGAGCAGTTCTTC. V usage is TRBV7-3 and J usage is TRBJ2-1; D may be TRBD2 (6 bases). CDR3 length: 13 amino acids. The V end lost 0 bases, the J end lost 7 bases, and 7 bases lay between the germline ends. Germline CDR1 SGHTA, CDR2 FQGTGA.